These 2 T cell receptor beta chains were sequenced from one sample in a study of shared clonotypes between healthy human individuals (dated by TCRdb to about 2020). Receptors were amplified or captured by the immunoSEQ multiplex PCR assay. Not all clones reach the TCRdb copy of this immuneACCESS table, which keeps in-frame sequences only. Checked studies attribute under half of the gap to unresolved V genes and leave the rest unexplained. Present in this sample are some 500,000 clones, around 79% of which were seen just once. 9.5% to 15% of the sample lies in the top ten. The sample comprised PBMCs. The receptors stem from a woman aged 40 to 55 in good health. Some clones in this sample may be carry-over from other donors' samples.

In regard to this clone: Since a far larger clone is one base different, this is likely a read error. J is TRBJ2-5 and V is TRBV2; no reliable D call. Gene TRBJ2-7 matches the end of the DNA better, so the J call may be wrong. Germline CDR1 reads SNHLY; CDR2 reads FYNNEI. The CDR3 has 12 residues. The DNA for the CDR3 is TGTGCCAGCAGTGAGTTGCCCTACGAGCAGTACTTC. The encoded protein is CASSELPYEQYF.

The chain uses TRBV4-3 and TRBJ1-4; D remains ambiguous. This CDR3 is built from 16 residues. Deletions cut 4 bases from V and 1 base from J, with 13 bases between. The germline V gene encodes CDR1 LGHNA and CDR2 YSLEER. The CDR3 DNA reads TGCGCCAGCAGCCCAGAGGGATCAGGAACTAATGAAAAACTGTTTTTT. It is translated as CASSPEGSGTNEKLFF.